The 30 T cell receptor beta chains presented below share a single source sample, sequenced in a study of blood T cell repertoires in COVID-19. Only in-frame clones appear in the TCRdb table, and some are missing; sequencing was by immunoSEQ multiplex PCR. The profile covers approximately 270,000 clones, with under 90% appearing a single time and 2% to 2.5% taken by the ten largest. The sample was peripheral blood. The receptors derive from a man in his fifties with acute or convalescent COVID-19.

The genes are TRBV9 and TRBJ2-7, with 7 bases lining up with TRBD1. The germline gives CDR1 SGDLS, CDR2 YYNGEE. Trimming removed 4 bases from V and 4 bases from J; junction bases left unmatched: 8. The CDR3 totals 14 residues. The CDR3 sequence: CASSLNTGEYEQYF. CDR3 nucleotide sequence: TGTGCCAGCAGCCTAAATACAGGGGAGTACGAGCAGTACTTC.

This clone has a single count. The chain couples TRBV7-3 to TRBJ2-5; TRBD1 matches 11 bases. V was clipped by 4 bases and J by 4 bases; unmatched bases: 5. CDR1 and CDR2 from the germline V gene are SGHTA and FQGTGA. CDR3 length: 15 amino acids. The DNA of the CDR3 is TGTGCCAGCAGCTCTGGACAGGGGGCAGGAGAGACCCAGTACTTC. Protein product: CASSSGQGAGETQYF.

The CDR3 DNA sequence: TGTGCCAGCAGCTTGAGAGCTACAGATACGCAGTATTTT. Its translation: CASSLRATDTQYF. The chain uses TRBV5-6 and TRBJ2-3; D is undetermined. Germline V gene sequence: CDR1 SGHDT, CDR2 YYEEEE. The CDR3 loop spans 13 amino acids. The germline V and J ends were trimmed by 1 base and 3 bases, with 6 bases remaining between them.

The chain recombines TRBV5-1 with TRBJ2-3; 10 positions match TRBD2. Germline V gene lookup returns CDR1 SGHRS and CDR2 YFSETQ. Trimming took 4 bases from V and 2 from J; bases not matched to a gene: 4. This CDR3 is built from 15 residues. The CDR3 coding sequence is TGCGCCAGCAGCCCGGGACTAGCGATCACAGATACGCAGTATTTT. Its protein product is CASSPGLAITDTQYF.

The rearrangement links TRBV18 to TRBJ1-1, with 8 nucleotides matching TRBD1. V shed 9 bases and J 1 base; nucleotides not matched to a gene: 4. Germline lookup yields CDR1 KGHSH and CDR2 LQKENI. The CDR3 totals 13 residues. This CDR3 reads CASAGQGNTEAFF. The CDR3, as DNA: TGTGCCAGTGCCGGACAGGGGAACACTGAAGCTTTCTTT.

The rearrangement uses TRBV5-1 and TRBJ2-5, with D perhaps TRBD2 (6 bases). Germline V lookup: CDR1 SGHRS, CDR2 YFSETQ. V dropped 5 bases and J dropped 5 bases, with 10 bases sitting between them. This CDR3 spans 12 amino acids. In DNA form, the CDR3 reads TGCGCCAGCAGTCAGGGAGGCGAGACCCAGTACTTC. Translating gives CASSQGGETQYF. The whole variable domain, filled in from reference TRBV5-1 and TRBJ2-5, reads KAGVTQTPRYLIKTRGQQVTLSCSPISGHRSVSWYQQTPGQGLQFLFEYFSETQRNKGNFPGRFSGRQFSNSRSEMNVSTLELGDSALYLCASSQGGETQYFGPGTRLLVL.

The chain couples TRBV10-3 to TRBJ2-5; 7 nucleotides line up with TRBD1. CDR1 and CDR2 (germline): ENHRY, SYGVKD. With 0 bases clipped from V and 2 bases from J, the junction kept 12 bases outside the gene matches. This CDR3 region has 18 residues. The CDR3 reads CAISESLRGRRGQETQYF. CDR3 DNA: TGTGCCATCAGTGAGTCATTGAGGGGGCGAAGGGGGCAAGAGACCCAGTACTTC.

This clone came up a few times. The gene calls are TRBV5-1 and TRBJ2-2, with 7 bases fitting TRBD2. Germline V gene data show CDR1 as SGHRS and CDR2 as YFSETQ. V was pared by 3 bases and J by 5 bases, with 7 bases of the junction left unmatched. The length of the CDR3 is 15 residues. The CDR3: CASSWQRGGTGELFF. The CDR3 DNA reads as TGCGCCAGCAGCTGGCAGCGGGGAGGGACCGGGGAGCTGTTTTTT.

This chain links TRBV6-5 with TRBJ1-1; 9 nucleotides align to TRBD1. CDR1 and CDR2 (germline): MNHEY, SVGAGI. V was pared by 5 bases and J by 5 bases, with 6 bases of the junction left unmatched. The CDR3 contains 14 residues. CDR3 coding DNA: TGTGCCAGCAGTCGGGACAGGGAAGGGACTGAAGCTTTCTTT. It translates to CASSRDREGTEAFF.

This chain links TRBV7-3 with TRBJ1-6; 8 nucleotides align to TRBD1. Germline-derived CDR1 and CDR2 are SGHTA and FQGTGA. The J segment lost 10 bases and the V segment lost 5 bases, leaving 10 bases of the junction unmatched. The CDR3 loop spans 15 amino acids. The CDR3 loop reads CASSLLTGGGSPLHF. As DNA, the CDR3 is TGTGCCAGCAGCCTACTCACAGGGGGGGGATCACCCCTCCACTTT.

This chain connects TRBV15 to TRBJ2-1; 11 bases fit TRBD2. V dropped 5 bases and J dropped 5; count of bases not matched to a gene: 5. This CDR3 has 15 amino acids. CDR1 and CDR2 (germline): LNHNV, YYDKDF (reference sequence). In DNA, the CDR3 is TGTGCCACCAGCGGCTTGGGACTAGCGGACAATGAGCAGTTCTTC. This sequence encodes CATSGLGLADNEQFF.

This clone was counted once. In DNA form, the CDR3 reads TGTGCCACAGGACAGGAGGCCTACAATGAGCAGTTCTTC. It translates to CATGQEAYNEQFF. This chain uses TRBV2 with TRBJ2-1, with TRBD1 matching 7 bases. The ends lost 10 bases at V and 2 bases at J; junction bases unmatched: 5. CDR1 and CDR2 (germline): SNHLY, FYNNEI. This CDR3 is 13 amino acids long.

CDR3 DNA: TGCGCCAGCGGAACGTCAGGGGAGGAAAAACTGTTTTTT. Protein product: CASGTSGEEKLFF. The chain is built from TRBV5-1 and TRBJ1-4; TRBD1 might be the D (6 bases). CDR3 length: 13 amino acids. CDR1 SGHRS and CDR2 YFSETQ come from the germline V gene. Trimming removed 7 bases at V and 8 bases at J, with 15 bases between.

This rearrangement joins TRBV6-5 to TRBJ2-3, with no clear D. The CDR3 length is 14 residues. Trimming removed 0 bases at V and 0 bases at J, with 4 bases between. Germline V gene lookup returns CDR1 MNHEY and CDR2 SVGAGI. The CDR3 DNA follows: TGTGCCAGCAGTTACTCCTATAGCACAGATACGCAGTATTTT. Translating gives CASSYSYSTDTQYF.

This chain connects TRBV10-2 to TRBJ1-2; D gene uncertain. CDR1 and CDR2 (germline): WSHSY, SAAADI. The CDR3 runs to 11 residues. V was pared by 3 bases and J by 7 bases, with 6 bases between. CDR3 sequence (DNA): TGCGCCAGCAGTGATTTCGGTGGCTACACCTTC. This codes for CASSDFGGYTF.

The chain has TRBV30 and TRBJ1-4; possible D gene TRBD1, 6 bases. CDR3 size: 15 residues. Trimming removed 1 base from V and 8 bases from J, with 17 bases in between. The germline V gene encodes CDR1 GTSNPN and CDR2 SVGIG (reference sequence). The CDR3 reads CAWSARQGTTEKLFF. The CDR3 nucleotides read TGTGCCTGGAGTGCCCGGCAGGGGACAACCGAAAAACTGTTTTTT.

V and J are TRBV5-1 and TRBJ1-1; possible D gene TRBD1, 5 bases. The germline V gene has CDR1 SGHRS and CDR2 YFSETQ. With 4 bases removed from V and 6 bases from J, the gap between germline ends came to 13 bases. The CDR3 extends over 13 amino acids. CDR3 nucleotide sequence: TGCGCCAGCAGCGAGTACAGGTCGTCTGAAGCTTTCTTT. Translation gives CASSEYRSSEAFF.

This clone appeared a single time. This sequence joins TRBV14 and TRBJ1-1; 7 bases match TRBD1. CDR1 and CDR2 from the germline V gene are SGHDN and FVKESK. V was clipped by 6 bases and J by 4 bases; unmatched bases: 5. This CDR3 region has 13 residues. The CDR3 DNA follows: TGTGCCAGCAGTTTACAGGGGATCACTGAAGCTTTCTTT. Its protein product is CASSLQGITEAFF.

Of note for this clone: One end of the junction does not line up with germline, which may come from a read error. V and J are TRBV7-7 and TRBJ2-3, with D possibly being TRBD1 or TRBD2 (5 bases each). Germline-derived CDR1 and CDR2 are SSHAT and FNYEAQ (reference sequence). The CDR3 loop spans 15 amino acids. The CDR3 DNA sequence: TGTGCTAGCAGCTTAGAGGGGTTAGGAGCAGATACGCAGTATTTT. Encoded protein: CASSLEGLGADTQYF.

The V call is TRBV5-1, the J call TRBJ1-1; D perhaps matches TRBD1 (5 bases). The CDR3 covers 15 residues. Germline CDR1 and CDR2: SGHRS and YFSETQ. Trimming took 5 bases from V and 3 from J, leaving 17 bases between them. Here the CDR3 reads CASRSQGGTDTEAFF. The DNA for the CDR3 is TGCGCCAGCAGGTCGCAGGGCGGGACGGACACTGAAGCTTTCTTT.

The chain has TRBV5-1 and TRBJ2-3; weak D call: TRBD1 (6 bases). From germline, CDR1 is SGHRS and CDR2 YFSETQ. The CDR3 covers 15 residues. V gave up 4 bases and J gave up 6 bases, with 18 bases separating them. In DNA, the CDR3 is TGCGCCAGCAGCGGAAACAGGGTGTTCAACGATACGCAGTATTTT. Protein: CASSGNRVFNDTQYF.

The V gene is TRBV7-8, the J gene TRBJ2-7; D is possibly TRBD1 (6 bases). Germline CDR1 reads SGHVS; CDR2 reads FQNEAQ. This CDR3 is built from 11 residues. V shed 5 bases and J shed 6 bases, with 8 bases lying between them. The CDR3 region is CASSPGVEQYF. CDR3 nucleotide sequence: TGTGCCAGCAGCCCAGGGGTCGAGCAGTACTTC.

This clone was seen only once. The chain links TRBV5-5 to TRBJ1-3; D might be TRBD1 (6 bases). The ends were cut back, 4 bases at V and 0 bases at J, with 11 bases in the middle. The germline gives CDR1 SGHKS, CDR2 YYEKEE (reference sequence). CDR3 size: 15 residues. CDR3 DNA: TGTGCCAGCAGCGGGGGGGCCCACTCTGGAAACACCATATATTTT. It is translated as CASSGGAHSGNTIYF.

This sequence joins TRBV5-1 and TRBJ2-1, with 8 bases fitting TRBD2. Germline V CDR1 and CDR2: SGHRS, YFSETQ. The CDR3 is made up of 18 amino acids. The junction had 8 bases not matched to a gene; V was cut back by 0 bases and J by 0 bases. The chain's CDR3 is CASSLATGGTSSYNEQFF. The DNA for the CDR3 is TGCGCCAGCAGCTTGGCCACGGGGGGGACGAGCTCCTACAATGAGCAGTTCTTC.

The J gene is TRBJ1-5, the V gene TRBV3-1 (or the pseudogene TRBV3-2), with D possibly matching TRBD1 (5 bases). V shed 1 base and J shed 5 bases, with 9 bases lying between them. The germline V gene encodes CDR1 LGHDT and CDR2 YNNKEL (reference sequence). This CDR3 spans 14 amino acids. CDR3 coding DNA: TGTGCCAGCAGCCAAGGGGGCTCCTATCAGCCCCAGCATTTT. Protein sequence: CASSQGGSYQPQHF.

The chain recombines TRBV27 with TRBJ1-1, with 8 bases aligning to TRBD1. Unmatched junction bases numbered 4, after V lost 6 bases and J lost 7 bases. Germline assignment: CDR1 MNHEY and CDR2 SMNVEV (reference sequence). CDR3 size: 12 residues. The CDR3 loop is CASSQGANEAFF. CDR3 bases: TGTGCCAGCAGCCAGGGGGCTAATGAAGCTTTCTTT.

V is TRBV2 and J is TRBJ2-3; no reliable D call. The CDR3 runs to 15 residues. V lost 8 bases, J lost 3 bases, and 18 bases lay in between. Germline-derived CDR1 and CDR2 are SNHLY and FYNNEI. This chain's CDR3 is CASPMLTLRTDTQYF. CDR3 DNA: TGTGCCAGCCCGATGCTGACTCTCCGGACAGATACGCAGTATTTT.

The CDR3: CASSRLAGGDEQFF. The CDR3 DNA follows: TGTGCCAGCAGCCGACTAGCGGGGGGCGATGAGCAGTTCTTC. The chain carries TRBV7-8 and TRBJ2-1; 13 bases map to TRBD2. The trim removed 5 bases at V and 8 bases at J, leaving 3 bases unmatched. Germline V gene sequence: CDR1 SGHVS, CDR2 FQNEAQ. The CDR3 length is 14 residues.

The chain links TRBV19 to TRBJ1-1, with a tentative D call TRBD1 (6 bases). CDR3 size: 14 residues. Trimming shortened V by 3 bases and J by 5 bases, and 13 bases separated the two germline ends. CDR1 is LNHDA and CDR2 is SQIVND in the germline V gene (reference sequence). In DNA, the CDR3 is TGTGCCAGTAGTATTGGTCCGCAGGGGACTGAAGCTTTCTTT. Protein: CASSIGPQGTEAFF.

The genes are TRBV5-6 and TRBJ1-5; D is ambiguous. Trimming cost V 0 bases and J 5 bases, with 6 bases left between them. CDR1 is SGHDT, CDR2 YYEEEE, per germline. The length of the CDR3 is 13 residues. The CDR3 coding sequence is TGTGCCAGCAGCTTGGACGGGGATCAGCCCCAGCATTTT. This translates into CASSLDGDQPQHF.